This T cell receptor (beta chain) is drawn from a study of cytotoxic CD8 clonotypes in ibrutinib-treated CLL. General study points: Public clonotypes showed up rarely, and on treatment they shrank or held steady. Clonality, elevated at ibrutinib response, dropped back toward baseline at progression.

About this clone itself: Its antigen is currently unknown.

This CDR3 has 13 amino acids. CDR1 SGHTA and CDR2 FQGNSA come from the germline V gene. The V and J ends lost 7 bases and 4 bases, in that order; junction bases with no gene match: 7. Profiled with immunoSEQ multiplex PCR; TCRdb holds only in-frame clones, not every one. The repertoire consists of fewer than 100,000 clones, with about 86% occurring once and the leading ten covering around 5.4%. The input for sequencing was PBMCs, taken before ibrutinib treatment. This TCR was sampled from a human donor with chronic lymphocytic leukemia. The chain combines TRBV7-2 with TRBJ2-7, with 7 bases matching TRBD2. The CDR3 bases are TGTGCCAGCACCAACGGGGGGAGGTACGAGCAGTACTTC. Translated, it gives CASTNGGRYEQYF.